The 30 T cell receptor beta chains given below trace back to one sample, sequenced in a study of blood T cell repertoires in COVID-19. Some clones are missing from TCRdb's copy, which holds only in-frame ones; the method was immunoSEQ multiplex PCR. The profile shows just over 650,000 clones, approximately 90% of them singletons. Sequenced sample: peripheral blood. The receptors derive from a woman under 30 with acute or convalescent COVID-19.

The chain couples TRBV5-1 to TRBJ1-5; weak D call: TRBD1 (5 bases). Deletions cut 4 bases from V and 5 bases from J, with 10 bases between. The CDR3 runs 13 residues. The germline V gene has CDR1 SGHRS and CDR2 YFSETQ. The CDR3: CASSRIGDQPQHF. CDR3 in DNA: TGCGCCAGCAGCCGGATAGGGGATCAGCCCCAGCATTTT.

CDR3 region: CASSPTGYSNQPQHF. The CDR3 DNA is TGTGCCAGCAGTCCCACAGGTTATAGCAATCAGCCCCAGCATTTT. The V call is TRBV25-1, the J call TRBJ1-5; D possibly corresponds to TRBD1 (5 bases). The CDR3 runs to 15 residues. Trimming took 5 bases from V and 0 from J, leaving 11 bases between them. CDR1 is MGHDK, CDR2 SYGVNS, per germline. Variable domain in full (rest from reference TRBV25-1 and TRBJ1-5): EADIYQTPRYLVIGTGKKITLECSQTMGHDKMYWYQQDPGMELHLIHYSYGVNSTEKGDLSSESTVSRIRTEHFPLTLESARPSHTSQYLCASSPTGYSNQPQHFGDGTRLSIL.

This clone was observed once. The rearrangement uses TRBV25-1 and TRBJ1-2; the D gene is possibly TRBD1 (5 bases). The germline gives CDR1 MGHDK, CDR2 SYGVNS. CDR3 length equals 13 residues. V lost 2 bases and J lost 4, with 8 bases in between. The CDR3 reads CASSEPQGYGYTF. Here the CDR3 DNA reads TGTGCCAGCAGTGAACCCCAGGGCTATGGCTACACCTTC.

The chain joins TRBV15 to TRBJ2-1; D unresolved. The CDR3 sequence is 18 residues long. V lost 0 bases to trimming and J lost 0 bases, with 15 bases between them. Per germline, CDR1 LNHNV and CDR2 YYDKDF (reference sequence). CDR3 DNA: TGTGCCACCAGCAGAGATAAGCAAAAGAAAGCCTCCTACAATGAGCAGTTCTTC. This codes for CATSRDKQKKASYNEQFF.

J is TRBJ1-2 and V is TRBV6-5; TRBD1 matches at 9 bases. Germline lookup yields CDR1 MNHEY and CDR2 SVGAGI. V lost 2 bases and J lost 7; bases outside the gene matches: 8. CDR3 length: 15 amino acids. For the CDR3, the DNA is TGTGCCAGCAGTTACCTCACAGGGGGCGAGGGTGGCTACACCTTC. Protein: CASSYLTGGEGGYTF.

J is TRBJ1-5 and V is TRBV11-3; D is unresolved. The germline CDR1 and CDR2 sequences are SGHNT and YENEEA. Trimming shortened V by 2 bases and J by 0 bases, and 11 bases separated the two germline ends. CDR3 length: 16 amino acids. In DNA, the CDR3 is TGTGCCAGCAGCTTAATTGCGGGGTATAGCAATCAGCCCCAGCATTTT. It yields the protein CASSLIAGYSNQPQHF.

V gene TRBV7-9 combines with J gene TRBJ2-1, with 7 nucleotides matching TRBD2. The CDR3 contains 15 residues. Trimming at V came to 5 bases and at J to 7 bases, leaving 11 bases not matched to a gene. In germline, CDR1 is SEHNR, CDR2 FQNEAQ (reference sequence). The CDR3 sequence: CASSHTSAPLNEQFF. The CDR3 DNA sequence: TGTGCCAGCAGCCATACTAGCGCCCCTTTGAATGAGCAGTTCTTC.

This rearrangement joins TRBV30 to TRBJ1-6; possible D gene TRBD1, 5 bases. Trimming shortened V by 2 bases and J by 11 bases, and 13 bases separated the two germline ends. This CDR3 has 13 amino acids. The germline gives CDR1 GTSNPN, CDR2 SVGIG (reference sequence). DNA for the CDR3: TGTGCCTGGAGTTATCAGGGTTATCCACCCCTCCACTTT. Protein product: CAWSYQGYPPLHF.

The J gene is TRBJ2-7, the V gene TRBV25-1; tentative D call: TRBD1 (5 bases). Germline CDR1 MGHDK, CDR2 SYGVNS. V was cut by 3 bases and J by 5 bases, with 14 bases left in between. The CDR3 length is 14 residues. In DNA form, the CDR3 reads TGTGCCAGCAGTGATGGGGCAGGGCGAGACGAGCAGTACTTC. Translation gives CASSDGAGRDEQYF.

The J gene is TRBJ2-4, the V gene TRBV19; D ambiguous. Deletions cut 5 bases from V and 0 bases from J, with 5 bases between. This CDR3 is built from 13 residues. Germline V gene sequence: CDR1 LNHDA, CDR2 SQIVND (reference sequence). CDR3 bases: TGTGCCAGTAGTCACGGAGCCAAAAACATTCAGTACTTC. Encoded protein: CASSHGAKNIQYF.

This chain joins TRBV6-5 and TRBJ1-3; the D is unclear. The V end was cut by 7 bases, the J end by 8 bases, with 18 bases between. The CDR3 runs to 14 residues. Germline V gives CDR1 MNHEY, CDR2 SVGAGI. The CDR3 loop reads CASTPGSLSDTIYF. As DNA, the CDR3 is TGTGCCAGCACCCCGGGATCCCTGTCGGACACCATATATTTT.

The V call is TRBV9, the J call TRBJ1-6, with a possible D match to TRBD1 (6 bases). The CDR3 has 16 amino acids. The V gene's germline CDR1 is SGDLS and CDR2 YYNGEE. V was pared by 0 bases and J by 3 bases, with 10 bases between. CDR3 DNA: TGTGCCAGCAGCGTAGAAAAGGACAGCTATAATTCACCCCTCCACTTT. Its translation: CASSVEKDSYNSPLHF.

DNA for the CDR3: TGTGCCAGCAGCTTAGCGCAGGGACAGGGTCCTGGCTACACCTTC. This sequence encodes CASSLAQGQGPGYTF. The genes are TRBV7-9 and TRBJ1-2; 9 positions agree with TRBD1. In germline, CDR1 is SEHNR, CDR2 FQNEAQ (reference sequence). The CDR3 runs to 15 residues. The V segment lost 0 bases and the J segment 7 bases; nucleotides outside the gene matches: 6.

The rearrangement links TRBV12-5 to TRBJ1-1; TRBD1 aligns across 7 bases. CDR1 is LGHNT, CDR2 FRNRAP, per germline. The CDR3 extends over 15 amino acids. The V segment lost 6 bases and the J segment 3 bases; nucleotides outside the gene matches: 10. The CDR3 nucleotides read TGTGCTAGTGGACGGCAAGGGGGCTGGGACACTGAAGCTTTCTTT. Its translation is CASGRQGGWDTEAFF. The entire variable domain, with the rest obtained from reference TRBV12-5 and TRBJ1-1, is as follows: DARVTQTPRHKVTEMGQEVTMRCQPILGHNTVFWYRQTMMQGLELLAYFRNRAPLDDSGMPKDRFSAEMPDATLATLKIQPSEPRDSAVYFCASGRQGGWDTEAFFGQGTRLTVV.

V is TRBV24-1 and J is TRBJ2-7; D ambiguous. Germline loops: CDR1 KGHDR, CDR2 SFDVKD. V lost 2 bases and J lost 2, with 9 bases in between. The CDR3 length is 14 residues. The CDR3 loop reads CATSDSRYPYEQYF. CDR3 nucleotides: TGTGCCACCAGTGATTCCAGGTACCCCTACGAGCAGTACTTC.

V gene TRBV3-1 (or the pseudogene TRBV3-2) combines with J gene TRBJ1-2; 8 nucleotides agree with TRBD1. This CDR3 spans 13 amino acids. The V segment lost 4 bases and the J segment 9 bases; nucleotides outside the gene matches: 7. CDR1 and CDR2 (germline): LGHDT, YNNKEL (reference sequence). CDR3 DNA: TGTGCCAGCAGCCCGGACAGGGCGAATAGCTACACCTTC. Protein: CASSPDRANSYTF.

This chain links TRBV15 with TRBJ1-2; 8 bases are a match to TRBD1. The CDR3 totals 16 residues. J was trimmed by 4 bases and V by 5 bases; bases with no gene match: 12. Per germline, CDR1 LNHNV and CDR2 YYDKDF (reference sequence). CDR3 sequence (DNA): TGTGCCACCAGCCCCGTTAGGGACAGGATCGTCTATGGCTACACCTTC. Protein sequence: CATSPVRDRIVYGYTF.

In this sample, this clone turned up once. The gene calls are TRBV27 and TRBJ2-7; D possibly corresponds to TRBD1 (6 bases). Deletions cut 6 bases from V and 2 bases from J, with 14 bases between. Germline CDR1 and CDR2: MNHEY and SMNVEV (reference sequence). CDR3 length: 14 amino acids. CDR3 region: CASRTQGIAYEQYF. CDR3 DNA sequence: TGTGCCAGCAGAACCCAGGGGATCGCCTACGAGCAGTACTTC.

The rearrangement links TRBV6-5 to TRBJ1-2; 9 bases line up with TRBD1. V lost 4 bases, J lost 4 bases, and 7 bases stayed unmatched. CDR3 length equals 15 residues. Germline V CDR1 and CDR2: MNHEY, SVGAGI. CDR3 amino acids: CASSSSDRGGYGYTF. The CDR3 DNA is TGTGCCAGCAGTTCGTCCGACAGGGGGGGCTATGGCTACACCTTC.

The CDR3 sequence is CASSFPGAGNEQFF. The CDR3 nucleotides read TGTGCCAGCAGCTTTCCTGGGGCTGGCAATGAGCAGTTCTTC. The genes are TRBV7-9 and TRBJ2-1; D is possibly TRBD1 (5 bases). Looked up from germline, CDR1 is SEHNR and CDR2 is FQNEAQ (reference sequence). The CDR3 sequence is 14 residues long. Trimming took 3 bases from V and 6 from J, leaving 12 bases between them.

The chain carries TRBV7-9 and TRBJ2-5; TRBD2 agrees at 12 bases. Germline CDR1 and CDR2: SEHNR and FQNEAQ (reference sequence). This CDR3 is built from 15 residues. V dropped 5 bases and J dropped 2; count of bases not matched to a gene: 3. The DNA for the CDR3 is TGTGCCAGCAGCCCCCTAGCGGGGGGGCAAGAGACCCAGTACTTC. This encodes CASSPLAGGQETQYF.

This chain links TRBV18 with TRBJ2-7, with 7 bases fitting TRBD1. Germline CDR1 and CDR2: KGHSH and LQKENI. The CDR3 totals 19 residues. J was trimmed by 7 bases and V by 1 base; bases with no gene match: 22. The CDR3 region has the DNA TGTGCCAGCTCACCACTCCCGGGACAGCGCACCCCCCTTGTGGGAGAGCAGTACTTC. The encoded protein is CASSPLPGQRTPLVGEQYF.

This rearrangement joins TRBV30 to TRBJ1-2; a possible D gene is TRBD1 (6 bases). V was shortened by 2 bases and J by 8 bases, with 15 bases between the two germline ends. This CDR3 region has 13 residues. The germline CDR1 and CDR2 sequences are GTSNPN and SVGIG (reference sequence). CDR3 sequence reads: CAWSYRASGGYTF. For the CDR3, the DNA is TGTGCCTGGAGTTACAGGGCCTCGGGGGGCTACACCTTC.

This chain joins TRBV5-4 and TRBJ1-2; D is possibly TRBD1 (5 bases). This CDR3 has 13 residues. Germline CDR1 SGHNT, CDR2 YYREEE (reference sequence). The V and J ends lost 5 bases and 4 bases respectively, with 12 bases between them. The CDR3 DNA reads as TGTGCCAGCAGATTTGACAGCCTCTATGGCTACACCTTC. Its protein is CASRFDSLYGYTF. The full variable domain, completed using reference TRBV5-4 and TRBJ1-2, is ETGVTQSPTHLIKTRGQQVTLRCSSQSGHNTVSWYQQALGQGPQFIFQYYREEENGRGNFPPRFSGLQFPNYSSELNVNALELDDSALYLCASRFDSLYGYTFGSGTRLTVV.

The V and J genes are TRBV27 and TRBJ2-7; the D gene is possibly TRBD2 (5 bases). V lost 0 bases and J lost 4, with 10 bases in between. The CDR3 sequence is 14 residues long. Germline V gene sequence: CDR1 MNHEY, CDR2 SMNVEV (reference sequence). CDR3 nucleotide sequence: TGTGCCAGCAGTTTATCGACGGGGTGGTACGAGCAGTACTTC. Translation gives CASSLSTGWYEQYF.

The V and J genes are TRBV10-1 and TRBJ1-2; possible D gene TRBD1, 5 bases. Looked up from germline, CDR1 is WNHNN and CDR2 is SYGVQD (reference sequence). V lost 2 bases, J lost 4 bases, and 14 bases lay in between. CDR3 length: 15 amino acids. The CDR3 reads CASSEIGGRSYGYTF. CDR3 coding DNA: TGCGCCAGCAGTGAGATTGGGGGGAGATCCTATGGCTACACCTTC.

In regard to this clone: Other DNA sequences in the sample encode the same CDR3. The genes are TRBV12-3 or TRBV12-4 and TRBJ2-1, with no clear D. The CDR3 has 11 amino acids. The V gene lost 2 bases and the J gene lost 8 bases, with 4 bases spanning the gap. The CDR3 sequence is CASSLSYEQFF. For the CDR3, the DNA is TGTGCCAGCAGTTTAAGCTATGAGCAGTTCTTC.

The V gene is TRBV5-6, the J gene TRBJ2-7, with 11 bases matching TRBD2. The length of the CDR3 is 17 residues. V was clipped by 2 bases and J by 2 bases; unmatched bases: 9. Germline CDR1 reads SGHDT; CDR2 reads YYEEEE. The CDR3, as DNA: TGTGCCAGCAGCTTAAACCTCGGGACTAGCGGACCCTACGAGCAGTACTTC. Translating gives CASSLNLGTSGPYEQYF.

The rearrangement uses TRBV7-6 and TRBJ2-7; no definite D call. Germline CDR1 is SGHVS and CDR2 is FNYEAQ. V was trimmed by 1 base and J by 2 bases, leaving 9 bases between them. The CDR3 runs 14 residues. The CDR3 bases are TGTGCCAGCAGCTTAGGGGCTGAAACCTACGAGCAGTACTTC. Translating gives CASSLGAETYEQYF. Full variable domain (outside the CDR3, taken from reference TRBV7-6 and TRBJ2-7): GAGVSQSPRYKVTKRGQDVALRCDPISGHVSLYWYRQALGQGPEFLTYFNYEAQQDKSGLPNDRFSAERPEGSISTLTIQRTEQRDSAMYRCASSLGAETYEQYFGPGTRLTVT.

V gene TRBV4-1 combines with J gene TRBJ1-2; D is undetermined. The germline V and J ends were trimmed by 1 base and 8 bases, with 11 bases remaining between them. The CDR3 length is 13 residues. Per germline, CDR1 MGHRA and CDR2 YSYEKL. CDR3 sequence reads: CASSQGEMRGYTF. The CDR3 DNA reads TGCGCCAGCAGCCAAGGAGAAATGCGGGGCTACACCTTC.